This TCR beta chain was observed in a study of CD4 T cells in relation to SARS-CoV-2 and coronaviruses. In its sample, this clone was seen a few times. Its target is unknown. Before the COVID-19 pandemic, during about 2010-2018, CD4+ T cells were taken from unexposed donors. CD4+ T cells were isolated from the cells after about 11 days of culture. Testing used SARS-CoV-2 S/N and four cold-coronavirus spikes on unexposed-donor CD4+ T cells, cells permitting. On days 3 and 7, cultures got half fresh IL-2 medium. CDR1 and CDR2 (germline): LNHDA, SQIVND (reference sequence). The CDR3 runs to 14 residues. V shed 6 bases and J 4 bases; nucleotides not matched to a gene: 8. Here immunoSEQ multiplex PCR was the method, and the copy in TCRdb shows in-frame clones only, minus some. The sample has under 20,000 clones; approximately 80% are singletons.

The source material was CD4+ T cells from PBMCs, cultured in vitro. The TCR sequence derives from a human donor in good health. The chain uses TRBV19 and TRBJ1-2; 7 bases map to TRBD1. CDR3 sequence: CASSPGQHSYGYTF. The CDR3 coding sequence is TGTGCCAGTAGCCCGGGACAGCACAGCTATGGCTACACCTTC.